The T cell receptor beta chain under discussion was sequenced for a study of response to subunit inactivated influenza vaccine. Study observations and caveats: Authors suggested few new T cells are recruited by each seasonal influenza vaccination.

MiXCR, applied by TCRdb to the RT-PCR reads, yields one record per CDR3 protein. In the table there are over 750,000 distinct CDR3 sequences, roughly 20% of which are singletons. Details on this clonotype: Its specificity is not known.

The V gene's germline CDR1 is MNHEY and CDR2 SVGEGT. With V trimmed by 8 bases and J by 0 bases, 5 bases remained unmatched. CDR3 size: 15 residues. This receptor was obtained from a man aged 50-59 years who received an inactivated influenza vaccine. The sample in question was PBMCs from blood, obtained less than 6 days after vaccination. The chain has TRBV6-2 or TRBV6-3 and TRBJ2-2; 8 positions match TRBD2. The CDR3 protein is CASGLAGSNTGELFF. CDR3 nucleotide sequence: TGTGCCAGCGGATTAGCGGGATCGAACACCGGGGAGCTGTTTTTT.